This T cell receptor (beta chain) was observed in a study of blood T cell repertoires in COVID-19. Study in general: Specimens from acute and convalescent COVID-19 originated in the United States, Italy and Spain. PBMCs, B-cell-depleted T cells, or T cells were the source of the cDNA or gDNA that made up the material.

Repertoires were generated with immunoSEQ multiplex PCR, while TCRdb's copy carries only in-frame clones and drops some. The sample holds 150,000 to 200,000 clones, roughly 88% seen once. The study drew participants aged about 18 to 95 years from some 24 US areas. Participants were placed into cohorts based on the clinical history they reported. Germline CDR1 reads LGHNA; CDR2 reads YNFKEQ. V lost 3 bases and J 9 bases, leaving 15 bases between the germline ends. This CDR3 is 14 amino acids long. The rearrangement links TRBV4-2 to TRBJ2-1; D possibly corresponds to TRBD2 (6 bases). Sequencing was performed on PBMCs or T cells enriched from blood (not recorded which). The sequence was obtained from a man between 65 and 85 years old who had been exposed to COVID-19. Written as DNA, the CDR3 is TGTGCCAGCAGCCATAGCGGACCTTCAGGTGAGCAGTTCTTC. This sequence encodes CASSHSGPSGEQFF.